The T cell receptor (beta chain) described here comes from a study of T cell repertoires and HLA-DP antigens. The repertoire was sequenced with immunoSEQ multiplex PCR; TCRdb's copy has only in-frame clones and lacks some. The profile shows about 110,000 clones, approximately 92% of them singletons. Regarding this clone: Antigen specificity is unknown.

The CDR3 extends over 15 amino acids. Per the germline V gene, CDR1 is MNHEY and CDR2 is SVGAGI. V dropped 6 bases and J dropped 4 bases, with 16 bases sitting between them. The clonotype originates from a woman under 30 in good health and CMV-seronegative. The sequenced material came from CD4+ T cells from PBMCs. This chain joins TRBV6-5 and TRBJ2-1, with D perhaps TRBD2 (6 bases). The CDR3 bases are TGTGCCAGCAGACCCGTGTTAGCGGTGTACAATGAGCAGTTCTTC. It codes for CASRPVLAVYNEQFF.